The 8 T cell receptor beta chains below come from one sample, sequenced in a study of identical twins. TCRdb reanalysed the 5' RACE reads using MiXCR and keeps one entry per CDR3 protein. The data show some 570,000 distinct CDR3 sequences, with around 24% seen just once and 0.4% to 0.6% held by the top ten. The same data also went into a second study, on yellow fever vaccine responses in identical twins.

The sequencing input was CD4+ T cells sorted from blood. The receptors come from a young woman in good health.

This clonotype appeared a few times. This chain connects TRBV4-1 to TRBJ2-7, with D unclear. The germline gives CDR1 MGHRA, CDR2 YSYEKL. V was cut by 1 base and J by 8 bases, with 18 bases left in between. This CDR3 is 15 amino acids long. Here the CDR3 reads CASSQVLATGSQQYV. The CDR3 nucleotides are TGCGCCAGCAGCCAAGTTCTCGCGACTGGCTCCCAGCAGTACGTC.

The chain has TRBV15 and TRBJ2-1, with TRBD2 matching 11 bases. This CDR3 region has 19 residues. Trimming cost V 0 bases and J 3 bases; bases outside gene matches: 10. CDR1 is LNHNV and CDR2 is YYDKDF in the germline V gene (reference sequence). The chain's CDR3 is CATSREGTSGRFHYNEQFF. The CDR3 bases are TGTGCCACCAGCAGAGAGGGGACTAGCGGACGTTTTCACTACAATGAGCAGTTCTTC.

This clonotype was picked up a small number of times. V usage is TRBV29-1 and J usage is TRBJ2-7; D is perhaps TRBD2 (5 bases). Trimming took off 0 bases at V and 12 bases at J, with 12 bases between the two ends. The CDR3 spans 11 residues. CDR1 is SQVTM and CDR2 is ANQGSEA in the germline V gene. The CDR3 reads CSVEDRGGGYF. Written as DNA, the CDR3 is TGCAGCGTTGAAGACCGTGGAGGAGGGTACTTC.

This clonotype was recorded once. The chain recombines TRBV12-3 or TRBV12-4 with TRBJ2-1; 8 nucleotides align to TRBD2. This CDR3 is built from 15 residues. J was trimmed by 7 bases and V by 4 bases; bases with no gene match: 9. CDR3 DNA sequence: TGTGCCAGCAGTTACTTCGGGACTAGTGGGAATGAGCAGTTCTTC. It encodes CASSYFGTSGNEQFF.

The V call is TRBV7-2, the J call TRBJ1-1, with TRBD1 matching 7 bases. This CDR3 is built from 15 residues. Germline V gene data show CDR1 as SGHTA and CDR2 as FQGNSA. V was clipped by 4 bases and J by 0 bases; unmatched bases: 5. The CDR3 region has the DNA TGTGCCAGCAGCTCTAGTGGGACAGTGAACACTGAAGCTTTCTTT. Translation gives CASSSSGTVNTEAFF.

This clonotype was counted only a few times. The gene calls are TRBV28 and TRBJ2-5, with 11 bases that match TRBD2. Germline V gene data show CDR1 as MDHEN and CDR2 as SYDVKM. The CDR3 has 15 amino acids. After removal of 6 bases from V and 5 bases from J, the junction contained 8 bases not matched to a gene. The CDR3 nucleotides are TGTGCCAGCAGGACTAGCGGGACTTTCCGGGAGACCCAGTACTTC. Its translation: CASRTSGTFRETQYF.

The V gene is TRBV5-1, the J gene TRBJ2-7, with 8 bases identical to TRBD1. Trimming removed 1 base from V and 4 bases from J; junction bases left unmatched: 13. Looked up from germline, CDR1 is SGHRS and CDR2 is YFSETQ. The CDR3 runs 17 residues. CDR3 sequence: CASSLIPRGPTGYEQYF. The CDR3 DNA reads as TGCGCCAGCAGCTTGATCCCCAGGGGGCCAACTGGGTACGAGCAGTACTTC.

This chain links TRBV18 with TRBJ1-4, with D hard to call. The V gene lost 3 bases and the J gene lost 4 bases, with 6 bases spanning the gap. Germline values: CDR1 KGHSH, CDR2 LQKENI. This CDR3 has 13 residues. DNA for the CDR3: TGTGCCAGCTCACCCGAGCTTAATGAAAAACTGTTTTTT. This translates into CASSPELNEKLFF.